This T cell receptor beta chain emerged from a study of T cells in Graves' hyperthyroidism and ophthalmopathy. General study findings and limits: In validation, the model predicted ophthalmopathy. These predictions came a median roughly 6.5 months before onset.

It was RNA transcripts that yielded the amplified TCR beta CDR3 regions. The HTBI primer set served for first-round RT-PCR of the TCR CDR3. TCRdb processed the multiplex PCR reads anew with MiXCR; each CDR3 protein has one entry. The sample carries 500,000 to 600,000 distinct CDR3 sequences, about 43% recorded once. The V segment lost 5 bases and the J segment 5 bases; nucleotides outside the gene matches: 7. Germline V lookup: CDR1 SQVTM, CDR2 ANQGSEA. CDR3 size: 14 residues. Notes on this clonotype: The antigen remains undetermined.

Specimen: peripheral blood or thyroid tissue (not recorded which). This clonotype was sampled from a woman younger than 35 with Graves' hyperthyroidism. The chain uses TRBV29-1 and TRBJ1-5, with 9 bases lining up with TRBD1. The CDR3 DNA is TGCAGCGTTTTACAGGGGGCTGGGGATCAGCCCCAGCATTTT. Its protein is CSVLQGAGDQPQHF.